This T cell receptor (beta chain) came from a study of blood T cell repertoires in COVID-19. Generated by immunoSEQ multiplex PCR, the TCRdb table keeps only in-frame clones and is missing some. Of hundreds of thousands of clones listed, 75% to 90% are singletons. Germline assignment: CDR1 LNHDA and CDR2 SQIVND (reference sequence). V gave up 2 bases and J gave up 5 bases; unmatched junction bases: 7. This CDR3 contains 15 residues. The V gene is TRBV19, the J gene TRBJ1-1; 8 nucleotides match TRBD1. This TCR came from a woman aged 40 to 50 who had recovered from COVID-19. Sample: PBMCs or T cells enriched from blood (not recorded which). The CDR3 loop reads CASSILTGVATEAFF. CDR3 DNA: TGTGCCAGTAGTATATTGACAGGGGTTGCGACTGAAGCTTTCTTT.